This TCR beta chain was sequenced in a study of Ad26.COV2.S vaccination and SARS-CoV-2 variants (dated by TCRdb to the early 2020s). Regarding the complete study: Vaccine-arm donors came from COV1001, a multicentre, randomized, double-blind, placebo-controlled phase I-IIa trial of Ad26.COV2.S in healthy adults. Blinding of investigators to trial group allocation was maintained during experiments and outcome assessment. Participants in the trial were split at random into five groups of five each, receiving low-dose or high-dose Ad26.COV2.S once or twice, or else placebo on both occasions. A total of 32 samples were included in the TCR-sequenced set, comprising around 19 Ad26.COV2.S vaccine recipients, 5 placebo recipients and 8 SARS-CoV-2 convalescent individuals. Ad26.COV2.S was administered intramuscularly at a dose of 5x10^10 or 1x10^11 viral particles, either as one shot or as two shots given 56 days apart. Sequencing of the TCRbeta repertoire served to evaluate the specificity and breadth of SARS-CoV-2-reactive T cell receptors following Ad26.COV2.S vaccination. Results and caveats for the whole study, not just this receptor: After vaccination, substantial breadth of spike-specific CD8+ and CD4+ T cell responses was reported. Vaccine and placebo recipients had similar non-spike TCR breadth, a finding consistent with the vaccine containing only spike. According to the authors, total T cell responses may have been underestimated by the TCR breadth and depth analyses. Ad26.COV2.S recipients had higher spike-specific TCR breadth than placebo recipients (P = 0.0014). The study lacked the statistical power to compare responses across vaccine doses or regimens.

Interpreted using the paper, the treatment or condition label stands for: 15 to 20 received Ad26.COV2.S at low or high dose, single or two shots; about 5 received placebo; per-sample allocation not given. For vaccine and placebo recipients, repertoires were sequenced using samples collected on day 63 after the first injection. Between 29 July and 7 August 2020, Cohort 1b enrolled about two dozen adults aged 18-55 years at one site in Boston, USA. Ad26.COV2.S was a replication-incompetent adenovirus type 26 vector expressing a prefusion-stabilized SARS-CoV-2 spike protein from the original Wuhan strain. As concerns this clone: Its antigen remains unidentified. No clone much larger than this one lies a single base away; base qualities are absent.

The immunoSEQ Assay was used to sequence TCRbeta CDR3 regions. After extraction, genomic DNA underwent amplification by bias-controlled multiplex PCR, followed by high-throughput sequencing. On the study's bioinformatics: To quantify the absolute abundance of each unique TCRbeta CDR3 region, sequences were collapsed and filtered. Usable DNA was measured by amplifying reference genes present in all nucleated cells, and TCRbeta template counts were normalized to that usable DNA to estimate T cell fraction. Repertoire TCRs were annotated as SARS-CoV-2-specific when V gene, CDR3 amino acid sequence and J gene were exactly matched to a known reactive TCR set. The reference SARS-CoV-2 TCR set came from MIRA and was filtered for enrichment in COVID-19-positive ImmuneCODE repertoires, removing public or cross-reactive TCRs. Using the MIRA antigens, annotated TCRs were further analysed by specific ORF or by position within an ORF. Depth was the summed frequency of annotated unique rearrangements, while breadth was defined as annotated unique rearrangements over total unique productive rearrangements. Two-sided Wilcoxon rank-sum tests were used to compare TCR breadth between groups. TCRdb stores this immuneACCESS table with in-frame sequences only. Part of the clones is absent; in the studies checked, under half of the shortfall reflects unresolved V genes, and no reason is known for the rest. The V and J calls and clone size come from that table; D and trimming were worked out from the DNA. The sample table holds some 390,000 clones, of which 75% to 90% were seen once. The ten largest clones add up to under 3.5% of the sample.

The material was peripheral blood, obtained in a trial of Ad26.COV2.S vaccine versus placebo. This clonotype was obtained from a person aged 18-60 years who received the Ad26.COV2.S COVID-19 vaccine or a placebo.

The bases read TGTGCCAGCTCACCATTTGAGGGGGGGCGGCAATCGCCCCAGCATTTT. Its translation reads: CASSPFEGGRQSPQHF. The chain couples TRBV18 to TRBJ1-5, with a tentative D gene TRBD1 over 6 matching bases. The germline V gene specifies KGHSH as CDR1 and LQKENI as CDR2. Taken from cysteine to phenylalanine, the CDR3 has 16 residues. The CDR3 DNA has 48 bases and is translated from base 1. The junction shows trimming of 2 bases on V and 9 bases on J, plus 20 bases between the germline ends. Beyond the CDR3, the reference TRBV18 and TRBJ1-5 genes provide the residues; the full variable domain reads: NAGVMQNPRHLVRRRGQEARLRCSPMKGHSHVYWYRQLPEEGLKFMVYLQKENIIDESGMPKERFSAEFPKEGPSILRIQQVVRGDSAAYFCASSPFEGGRQSPQHFGDGTRLSIL.